The clone carrying this T cell receptor (beta chain) was seen a handful of times. Per individual sample, total RNA of at least 5 micrograms was extracted. V lost 3 bases, J lost 5 bases, and 20 bases lay in between. Germline lookup yields CDR1 DFQATT and CDR2 SNEGSKA (reference sequence). CDR3 size: 15 residues. With a J-beta primer mix and a sample-barcoded 5' primer, a second PCR ran roughly 6 to 11 cycles. Each cDNA molecule was tagged by a template-switch adaptor that had 12 random nucleotides. Every individual sample yielded 2.5 million or more paired-end reads (each containing CDR3). TCRdb reprocessed the 5' RACE reads with MiXCR, giving one entry per CDR3 protein. The data show 700,000 to 950,000 distinct CDR3 sequences, with roughly 50% seen just once and 20% to 25% held by the top ten. This entry belongs to a study of blood T cells in healthy people across ages.

This clonotype was obtained from a man aged 25-45 years in good health. Sequencing input: blood. The chain recombines TRBV20-1 with TRBJ2-7; a possible D gene is TRBD2 (5 bases). The CDR3 sequence is CSARHGVLAVDEQYF. CDR3 in DNA: TGCAGTGCTAGGCACGGGGTCCTAGCCGTCGACGAGCAGTACTTC.